This passage covers 11 T cell receptor beta chains from one sample sequenced in a study of blood T cell repertoires in COVID-19 (dated by TCRdb to between 2020 and 2021). The library was built by means of the immunoSEQ multiplex PCR assay. TCRdb limited this immuneACCESS table to in-frame rearrangements with V and J called. A share of clones is missing; checked studies link under half to unresolved V genes, and the rest is unexplained. The sample has over 150,000 clones on record, about 88% of them singletons. 8.3% of the sample is held by the ten biggest clonotypes. The sequenced sample was peripheral blood. All receptors derive from a woman aged 55-70 years with COVID-19, enrolled during active disease.

The chain recombines TRBV7-9 with TRBJ1-6; 8 bases are shared with TRBD1. The CDR3 is 15 amino acids. V was pared by 4 bases and J by 7 bases, with 6 bases of the junction left unmatched. Germline V CDR1 and CDR2: SEHNR, FQNEAQ (reference sequence). For the CDR3, the DNA is TGTGCCAGCAGCTACGACAGGGGTCCGAATTCACCCCTCCACTTT. Its protein product is CASSYDRGPNSPLHF.

V is TRBV18 and J is TRBJ1-3, with D maybe TRBD1 (5 bases). Germline V CDR1 and CDR2: KGHSH, LQKENI. CDR3 length: 17 amino acids. V gave up 5 bases and J gave up 4 bases, with 21 bases separating them. The CDR3 DNA reads TGTGCCAGCTCAGATACCGGGCCCTCAAGGACAGGAAACACCATATATTTT. This sequence encodes CASSDTGPSRTGNTIYF.

The V and J genes are TRBV7-8 and TRBJ2-7; D gene unclear. CDR3 length: 15 amino acids. Trimming took 3 bases from V and 3 from J, leaving 15 bases between them. Germline V gives CDR1 SGHVS, CDR2 FQNEAQ. CDR3 loop: CASSFQDPLRYEQYF. The CDR3 DNA reads TGTGCCAGCAGCTTCCAGGATCCGTTGCGCTACGAGCAGTACTTC.

The rearrangement joins TRBV5-1 to TRBJ1-6; 8 bases match TRBD1. With 3 bases clipped from V and 10 bases from J, the junction kept 12 bases outside the gene matches. Per the germline V gene, CDR1 is SGHRS and CDR2 is YFSETQ. There are 16 residues in the CDR3. CDR3 region: CASSYTGQGVGSPLHF. The CDR3 bases are TGCGCCAGCAGCTATACCGGACAGGGTGTCGGATCACCCCTCCACTTT.

This chain uses TRBV27 with TRBJ2-1, with TRBD2 matching over 7 bases. The CDR3 contains 14 residues. Per the germline V gene, CDR1 is MNHEY and CDR2 is SMNVEV (reference sequence). J lost 3 bases, V lost 3 bases, and 2 bases had no gene match. In DNA form, the CDR3 reads TGTGCCAGCAGTTTCCAGCGGGACTACAATGAGCAGTTCTTC. Protein: CASSFQRDYNEQFF.

This clone has just one count. The chain employs TRBV11-2 and TRBJ1-2, with TRBD1 matching 7 bases. V shed 2 bases and J 3 bases; nucleotides not matched to a gene: 0. Germline CDR1 reads SGHAT; CDR2 reads FQNNGV. CDR3 length: 13 amino acids. The CDR3 DNA reads TGTGCCAGCAGCTTAACAGGGGACTATGGCTACACCTTC. Translating gives CASSLTGDYGYTF.

This chain links TRBV27 with TRBJ2-1; 12 bases are a match to TRBD2. The CDR3 runs 15 residues. CDR1 and CDR2 (germline): MNHEY, SMNVEV (reference sequence). J was trimmed by 6 bases and V by 7 bases; bases with no gene match: 7. CDR3 sequence (DNA): TGTGCCAGCATTCCGACTAGCGGGAGTGGCAATGAGCAGTTCTTC. It yields the protein CASIPTSGSGNEQFF.

This clone was detected once. The genes are TRBV2 and TRBJ2-7; 14 bases agree with TRBD2. Trimming at V came to 0 bases and at J to 7 bases, leaving 8 bases not matched to a gene. CDR1 is SNHLY, CDR2 FYNNEI, per germline. This CDR3 is built from 17 residues. CDR3 residues: CASSEAAPGLAGEEQYF. CDR3 sequence (DNA): TGTGCCAGCAGTGAAGCGGCCCCGGGACTAGCGGGAGAAGAGCAGTACTTC.

The chain combines TRBV27 with TRBJ2-1; tentatively, D is TRBD2 (5 bases). CDR1 and CDR2 (germline): MNHEY, SMNVEV (reference sequence). There are 16 residues in the CDR3. V was cut by 0 bases and J by 6 bases, with 15 bases left in between. CDR3 nucleotide sequence: TGTGCCAGCAGTTTATCCCCGGGGTGGTCGTCCAATGAGCAGTTCTTC. It yields the protein CASSLSPGWSSNEQFF.

The J gene is TRBJ2-1, the V gene TRBV5-1; 8 bases agree with TRBD1. Germline V gene data show CDR1 as SGHRS and CDR2 as YFSETQ. Losses at the gene ends were 7 bases for V and 5 bases for J; bases not matched to a gene: 2. The CDR3 is 12 amino acids. The CDR3 is CASRQGNNEQFF. The DNA of the CDR3 is TGCGCCAGCCGACAGGGGAACAATGAGCAGTTCTTC.

This clone was found a few times. This sequence joins TRBV27 and TRBJ1-2; a weak D match, TRBD1 (5 bases). Germline V gene data show CDR1 as MNHEY and CDR2 as SMNVEV (reference sequence). The V end lost 2 bases, the J end lost 0 bases, and 10 bases lay between the germline ends. The CDR3 consists of 15 residues. CDR3: CASSLREGANYGYTF. CDR3 DNA sequence: TGTGCCAGCAGTTTACGTGAAGGGGCTAACTATGGCTACACCTTC.